This T cell receptor (beta chain) was identified during a study of T cell responses to AZD1222 COVID-19 vaccine. This clone was seen just once. Germline values: CDR1 SGHDT, CDR2 YYEEEE. J lost 4 bases, V lost 2 bases, and 6 bases had no gene match. The CDR3 sequence is 16 residues long. TCRdb's table, derived via immunoSEQ multiplex PCR, lists solely in-frame clones and lacks some. The sample includes roughly 110,000 clones, roughly 90% seen only once; the top ten take roughly 6.5%. This sample comprised peripheral blood, obtained on day 0 of AZD1222 vaccination. The chain recombines TRBV5-6 with TRBJ2-1, with 10 bases matching TRBD2. The TCR sequence derives from an adult in good health. In DNA form, the CDR3 reads TGTGCCAGCAGCTTCCGGCCAGCGGGAGGGTACAATGAGCAGTTCTTC. Translation: CASSFRPAGGYNEQFF.